Below are 22 T cell receptor beta chains sequenced from a single sample in a study of OX40 agonist ivuxolimab in advanced cancers. Profiled with immunoSEQ multiplex PCR; TCRdb holds only in-frame clones, not every one. The sample lists 58,000 or so clones; around four fifths were seen once. Sample: CD4+ or CD8+ T cells sorted from blood, taken in a trial of the OX40 agonist ivuxolimab. These receptor sequences come from an adult with an advanced solid tumor such as melanoma, head and neck, liver or kidney cancer.

The rearrangement joins TRBV5-6 to TRBJ2-5; D is uncertain. This CDR3 has 13 residues. Germline CDR1 and CDR2: SGHDT and YYEEEE. V dropped 5 bases and J dropped 1 base, with 9 bases sitting between them. CDR3: CASRSGPQETQYF. In DNA, the CDR3 is TGTGCCAGCAGATCCGGGCCCCAAGAGACCCAGTACTTC.

In nucleotides, the CDR3 is TGTGCCAGCAGTAGGGGACAGGTACGGAACACCGGGGAGCTGTTTTTT. The encoded protein is CASSRGQVRNTGELFF. The J gene is TRBJ2-2, the V gene TRBV5-4, with 8 bases fitting TRBD1. The CDR3 length is 16 residues. Germline V gene sequence: CDR1 SGHNT, CDR2 YYREEE (reference sequence). V shed 5 bases, J shed 1 base, and the junction held 7 bases outside the gene matches.

The chain has TRBV7-6 and TRBJ2-1; 9 bases are a match to TRBD2. J lost 9 bases, V lost 6 bases, and 6 bases had no gene match. This CDR3 comprises 13 residues. Germline CDR1 is SGHVS and CDR2 is FNYEAQ. CDR3 DNA: TGTGCCAGCAGTCCTCTAGCGGGGAGTGAGCAGTTCTTC. It specifies CASSPLAGSEQFF.

This clone was detected once. The chain joins TRBV19 to TRBJ1-5, with no clear D. The V end was cut by 1 base, the J end by 4 bases, with 5 bases between. The CDR3 is made up of 13 amino acids. CDR1 and CDR2 from the germline V gene are LNHDA and SQIVND (reference sequence). The CDR3 DNA is TGTGCCAGTAGTATAGGAGGGAATCAGCCCCAGCATTTT. Translation gives CASSIGGNQPQHF.

The chain couples TRBV2 to TRBJ2-1; D is ambiguous. The germline V gene has CDR1 SNHLY and CDR2 FYNNEI. Trimming took 8 bases from V and 16 from J, leaving 15 bases between them. The CDR3 has 10 amino acids. This CDR3 reads CASGGKTPFF. Here the CDR3 DNA reads TGTGCCAGCGGCGGCAAGACCCCATTCTTC.

V is TRBV5-1 and J is TRBJ2-3, with 7 bases identical to TRBD2. The CDR3 is made up of 13 amino acids. V trimming: 3 bases; J trimming: 4 bases; junction bases outside the gene matches: 2. Germline lookup yields CDR1 SGHRS and CDR2 YFSETQ. Here the CDR3 reads CASSYREADTQYF. The CDR3 region has the DNA TGCGCCAGCAGCTACCGGGAGGCAGATACGCAGTATTTT.

This clone was recorded only once. The genes are TRBV4-1 and TRBJ2-3; the D is unclear. The CDR3 is made up of 14 amino acids. V lost 0 bases, J lost 8 bases, and 12 bases lay in between. CDR1 is MGHRA, CDR2 YSYEKL, per germline. In nucleotides, the CDR3 is TGCGCCAGCAGCCAAGATTTTGGGATGGGTACGCAGTATTTT. Protein sequence: CASSQDFGMGTQYF.

The chain couples TRBV30 to TRBJ1-2; the D gene is possibly TRBD1 (6 bases). The germline V gene encodes CDR1 GTSNPN and CDR2 SVGIG (reference sequence). This CDR3 is 15 amino acids long. The ends were cut back, 2 bases at V and 0 bases at J, with 13 bases in the middle. The CDR3 DNA reads TGTGCCTGGAGTTTGGGGGGCGCGACTAACTATGGCTACACCTTC. Translating it yields CAWSLGGATNYGYTF.

The CDR3 DNA sequence: TGTGCCAGCAGTTCCGACCCAGGCAACTCTGGAAACACCATATATTTT. It is translated as CASSSDPGNSGNTIYF. The chain recombines TRBV6-6 with TRBJ1-3; D gene unclear. Deletions cut 4 bases from V and 0 bases from J, with 13 bases between. This CDR3 is 16 amino acids long. Per germline, CDR1 MNHNY and CDR2 SVGAGI (reference sequence).

This rearrangement joins TRBV9 to TRBJ1-3; 7 nucleotides match TRBD1. This CDR3 is built from 15 residues. Looked up from germline, CDR1 is SGDLS and CDR2 is YYNGEE. V gave up 4 bases and J gave up 1 base; unmatched junction bases: 5. CDR3 loop: CASSTLTGSGNTIYF. The CDR3 DNA follows: TGTGCCAGCAGCACGCTGACAGGGTCTGGAAACACCATATATTTT.

The chain has TRBV19 and TRBJ2-2; no definite D call. Per the germline V gene, CDR1 is LNHDA and CDR2 is SQIVND (reference sequence). V dropped 3 bases and J dropped 2 bases, with 7 bases sitting between them. The CDR3 is 14 residues long. The CDR3 DNA reads TGTGCCAGTAGTATGCAGGAAAACACCGGGGAGCTGTTTTTT. It yields the protein CASSMQENTGELFF.

This sequence joins TRBV30 and TRBJ1-2; the D is unclear. Germline V CDR1 and CDR2: GTSNPN, SVGIG (reference sequence). The CDR3 spans 15 residues. Trimming pared 2 bases from V and 5 bases from J, leaving 18 bases between. The CDR3 is CAWSLYIVGGYGYTF. The CDR3 coding sequence is TGTGCCTGGAGTCTTTACATCGTGGGTGGGTATGGCTACACCTTC. Drawing the rest from reference TRBV30 and TRBJ1-2, the complete variable domain is SQTIHQWPATLVQPVGSPLSLECTVEGTSNPNLYWYRQAAGRGLQLLFYSVGIGQISSEVPQNLSASRPQDRQFILSSKKLLLSDSGFYLCAWSLYIVGGYGYTFGSGTRLTVV.

The gene calls are TRBV6-5 and TRBJ1-6, with D perhaps matching TRBD1 (6 bases). The germline CDR1 and CDR2 sequences are MNHEY and SVGAGI. The CDR3 loop spans 15 amino acids. V was cut by 7 bases and J by 3 bases, with 13 bases left in between. CDR3 sequence (DNA): TGTGCCAGCAAAAGGGGACAAGACTATAATTCACCCCTCCACTTT. Amino acids: CASKRGQDYNSPLHF.

This clone showed up just a few times. J is TRBJ2-1 and V is TRBV19; unclear D gene. Germline V CDR1 and CDR2: LNHDA, SQIVND (reference sequence). Trimming removed 5 bases from V and 1 base from J, with 9 bases in between. The CDR3 covers 14 residues. The CDR3 protein is CASSLTFSYNEQFF. CDR3 nucleotides: TGTGCCAGTAGTTTGACATTTTCCTACAATGAGCAGTTCTTC.

The CDR3 nucleotides read TGTGCCAGTAGTATCGGGTCGGGGACCCACTACGAGCAGTACTTC. It encodes CASSIGSGTHYEQYF. This chain connects TRBV19 to TRBJ2-7; perhaps D is TRBD1 or TRBD2 (5 bases each). V lost 3 bases and J 3 bases, leaving 15 bases between the germline ends. This CDR3 has 15 residues. Germline V CDR1 and CDR2: LNHDA, SQIVND (reference sequence).

V is TRBV19 and J is TRBJ1-1, with 8 bases that match TRBD1. With V trimmed by 9 bases and J by 1 base, 4 bases remained unmatched. Per germline, CDR1 LNHDA and CDR2 SQIVND (reference sequence). The CDR3 runs to 13 residues. The CDR3, as DNA: TGTGCCAGCTTCGGACAGGGGAACACTGAAGCTTTCTTT. This translates into CASFGQGNTEAFF.

This clone was found once. The chain carries TRBV6-5 and TRBJ2-7; TRBD1 aligns across 10 bases. V shed 6 bases and J 0 bases; nucleotides not matched to a gene: 5. There are 15 residues in the CDR3. Germline CDR1 reads MNHEY; CDR2 reads SVGAGI. Here the CDR3 reads CASRKGTGASYEQYF. The CDR3 bases are TGTGCCAGCAGAAAAGGGACAGGGGCCTCCTACGAGCAGTACTTC.

This rearrangement joins TRBV30 to TRBJ2-3, with 8 bases matching TRBD2. The CDR3 is made up of 14 amino acids. Germline values: CDR1 GTSNPN, CDR2 SVGIG (reference sequence). The ends lost 5 bases at V and 3 bases at J; junction bases unmatched: 7. CDR3 sequence (DNA): TGTGCCTGGCGAGCGGGAGAGGTAACAGATACGCAGTATTTT. It codes for CAWRAGEVTDTQYF.

The genes are TRBV6-5 and TRBJ1-2; TRBD1 matches 7 bases. With 2 bases clipped from V and 4 bases from J, the junction kept 7 bases outside the gene matches. CDR1 MNHEY and CDR2 SVGAGI come from the germline V gene. There are 15 residues in the CDR3. DNA of the CDR3: TGTGCCAGCAGTTACACAGGGACAGTTGCCTATGGCTACACCTTC. Protein sequence: CASSYTGTVAYGYTF.

CDR3 amino acids: CASSQSPSRGGNQPQHF. CDR3 DNA sequence: TGCGCCAGCAGCCAATCCCCCTCTCGGGGAGGGAACCAGCCCCAGCATTTT. The chain recombines TRBV4-1 with TRBJ1-5, with no clear D. V lost 2 bases, J lost 7 bases, and 21 bases lay in between. Germline CDR1 is MGHRA and CDR2 is YSYEKL. The CDR3 is 17 amino acids.

V gene TRBV2 combines with J gene TRBJ2-7; D is perhaps TRBD1 (5 bases). Germline-derived CDR1 and CDR2 are SNHLY and FYNNEI. The CDR3 is 13 amino acids. With 6 bases removed from V and 0 bases from J, the gap between germline ends came to 9 bases. The CDR3 DNA follows: TGTGCCAGCAGGGACACTCGCTCCTACGAGCAGTACTTC. Amino acid sequence: CASRDTRSYEQYF.

The chain is built from TRBV16 and TRBJ1-1; tentatively, D is TRBD1 (5 bases). The CDR3 runs 18 residues. From germline, CDR1 is KGHSY and CDR2 FQNENV. Trimming removed 2 bases from V and 10 bases from J, with 29 bases in between. CDR3 nucleotide sequence: TGTGCCAGCAGCCAAGGTGCTGGTGGGGCGACATCCACCTCCACAGCTTTCTTT. Its translation: CASSQGAGGATSTSTAFF.